The 9 T cell receptor beta chains given below trace back to one sample, sequenced in a study of T cells in Graves' hyperthyroidism and ophthalmopathy. What was amplified from RNA transcripts were TCR beta CDR3 regions. RT-PCR in the first round (using the HTBI primer set) targeted the TCR CDR3. TCRdb processed the multiplex PCR reads anew with MiXCR; each CDR3 protein has one entry. The sample contains around 110,000 distinct CDR3 sequences, more than 15% of which appear only once. Sequencing was done on a sample of blood. The origin of the receptors is a woman in her forties or fifties with Graves' hyperthyroidism.

The chain is built from TRBV28 and TRBJ1-2; D might be TRBD1 (5 bases). The V gene lost 4 bases and the J gene lost 3 bases, with 18 bases spanning the gap. The CDR3 runs 16 residues. Germline V gene lookup returns CDR1 MDHEN and CDR2 SYDVKM. The DNA for the CDR3 is TGTGCCAGCAGTTCCCTGGGATCAGGGTTTCACTATGGCTACACCTTC. Protein sequence: CASSSLGSGFHYGYTF.

This clonotype was counted at least ten times. The chain has TRBV10-3 and TRBJ2-7; D tentatively fits TRBD1 or TRBD2 (5 bases each). The germline V gene has CDR1 ENHRY and CDR2 SYGVKD. This CDR3 has 14 amino acids. V was shortened by 3 bases and J by 1 base, with 10 bases between the two germline ends. The CDR3 bases are TGTGCCATCAGTGATTGGGGGAATTCCTACGAGCAGTACTTC. Amino acids: CAISDWGNSYEQYF.

This clonotype was counted at least ten times. The rearrangement links TRBV4-1 to TRBJ2-5, with a weak D call TRBD2 (6 bases). From germline, CDR1 is MGHRA and CDR2 YSYEKL. V was shortened by 1 base and J by 4 bases, with 10 bases between the two germline ends. There are 14 residues in the CDR3. The chain's CDR3 is CASSQGREVETQYF. Written as DNA, the CDR3 is TGCGCCAGCAGCCAAGGGCGGGAAGTAGAGACCCAGTACTTC.

The chain's CDR3 is CASSLAGGPASNNEQFF. The DNA of the CDR3 is TGTGCCAGCAGCCTAGCGGGAGGGCCGGCTAGCAACAATGAGCAGTTCTTC. This sequence joins TRBV27 and TRBJ2-1; 12 bases align to TRBD2. Germline CDR1 MNHEY, CDR2 SMNVEV (reference sequence). The CDR3 is 17 amino acids. The trim removed 6 bases at V and 5 bases at J, leaving 11 bases unmatched.

This clonotype was seen many times. The genes are TRBV20-1 and TRBJ1-3; TRBD1 matches at 9 bases. Trimming removed 4 bases from V and 4 bases from J; junction bases left unmatched: 2. Germline CDR1 is DFQATT and CDR2 is SNEGSKA (reference sequence). The CDR3 spans 13 residues. The CDR3 coding sequence is TGCAGTGCTACTGACAGGGGGGGAAACACCATATATTTT. Its protein is CSATDRGGNTIYF.

This clonotype was seen ten or more times. The rearrangement uses TRBV4-1 and TRBJ1-3; D is uncertain. V was clipped by 2 bases and J by 3 bases, with 8 bases between them. Germline CDR1 is MGHRA and CDR2 is YSYEKL. CDR3 length equals 14 residues. CDR3 sequence (DNA): TGCGCCAGCAGCCAACCCATCCGTGGAAACACCATATATTTT. Translating gives CASSQPIRGNTIYF.

This clonotype showed up many times. The chain links TRBV4-1 to TRBJ2-1; tentatively, D is TRBD1 or TRBD2 (5 bases each). V lost 4 bases to trimming and J lost 4 bases, with 17 bases between them. This CDR3 is built from 16 residues. The V gene's germline CDR1 is MGHRA and CDR2 YSYEKL. DNA for the CDR3: TGCGCCAGCAGCCCCGAGGGACCGGGTCGGTACAATGAGCAGTTCTTC. It encodes CASSPEGPGRYNEQFF.

The genes are TRBV7-8 and TRBJ2-1; D uncertain. V gave up 2 bases and J gave up 4 bases, with 9 bases separating them. The CDR3 extends over 14 amino acids. Germline CDR1 and CDR2: SGHVS and FQNEAQ. For the CDR3, the DNA is TGTGCCAGCAGCTTACCCAAGAATTACAATGAGCAGTTCTTC. This codes for CASSLPKNYNEQFF. Full variable domain (outside the CDR3, taken from reference TRBV7-8 and TRBJ2-1): GAGVSQSPRYKVAKRGQDVALRCDPISGHVSLFWYQQALGQGPEFLTYFQNEAQLDKSGLPSDRFFAERPEGSVSTLKIQRTQQEDSAVYLCASSLPKNYNEQFFGPGTRLTVL.

Ten or more counts support this clonotype. CDR3 bases: TGTGCCACCAGTGACCCAAGGCCCGGGACCGACGGCACAGATACGCAGTATTTT. Translation gives CATSDPRPGTDGTDTQYF. This chain connects TRBV24-1 to TRBJ2-3; tentatively, D is TRBD1 or TRBD2 (5 bases each). CDR1 is KGHDR and CDR2 is SFDVKD in the germline V gene. Trimming shortened V by 4 bases and J by 1 base, and 20 bases separated the two germline ends. This CDR3 is built from 18 residues.